The present T cell receptor (beta chain) was sequenced within a study of human T cells and chemical hapten exposure. Findings and limits, study-wide: Sensitization with DPC brought no change to TCRs above 1 in 1000 in frequency.

Source study methods: Sample-level TCR yields exhibited a median of around 90,000, with a range of roughly 20,000 to 750,000. TCRdb re-derived calls from the RACE reads in MiXCR, one entry per CDR3 protein. Clone size and V and J calls follow TCRdb, not the original study. Found here are a few hundred thousand distinct CDR3 sequences, just under 6.5% of them singletons; the top ten hold around 6%. Germline V gene sequence: CDR1 LNHDA, CDR2 SQIVND (reference sequence). The CDR3 is 15 residues long. V lost 0 bases and J 3 bases, leaving 9 bases between the germline ends. This clonotype was found a few times. Its antigen is currently unknown. Sample time point: patch test 2, 6 weeks after DPC sensitization. Treatment reported: therapeutic diphenylcyclopropenone sensitization with weekly scalp DPC.

This chain links TRBV19 with TRBJ1-5; weak D call: TRBD1 (5 bases). This sequence was found in a woman aged 18 to 35 with alopecia areata. Some clones in this sample may be carry-over from other donors' samples. This specimen was whole blood, taken in connection with sensitization to the hapten diphenylcyclopropenone (DPC). The CDR3 is CASSIDYRPNQPQHF. The CDR3 DNA is TGTGCCAGTAGTATAGATTACAGGCCCAATCAGCCCCAGCATTTT.